The source of this TCR beta chain is a study of T-cell memory formation after mild COVID-19. TCRdb re-called the 5' RACE reads through MiXCR, storing one row per CDR3 protein. This table has a few hundred thousand distinct CDR3 sequences, roughly 21% appearing once. This clonotype was detected a few times. The CDR3 is 15 amino acids. Deletions cut 0 bases from V and 1 base from J, with 9 bases between. Looked up from germline, CDR1 is MNHNS and CDR2 is SASEGT. The sequencing input was PBMCs or a T cell subset sorted from them (not recorded which). The rearrangement uses TRBV6-1 and TRBJ2-5; weak D call: TRBD2 (6 bases). The receptor was derived from an adult woman who had mild COVID-19 (a few samples of this study predate the infection). Cell type and time point are not known. The CDR3 coding sequence is TGTGCCAGCAGTGAAGCGCGGGGAATCCAAGAGACCCAGTACTTC. Protein product: CASSEARGIQETQYF.